These 17 T cell receptor beta chains came from one sample sequenced in a study of OX40 agonist ivuxolimab in advanced cancers. Method: immunoSEQ multiplex PCR; TCRdb's copy keeps in-frame clones and lacks some. Of more than 65,000 clones in the sample, 85% were seen once. The source was CD4+ or CD8+ T cells sorted from blood, collected in a trial of the OX40 agonist ivuxolimab. The receptors shown here come from an adult with an advanced solid tumor such as melanoma, head and neck, liver or kidney cancer.

The J gene is TRBJ2-5, the V gene TRBV15, with 12 positions matching TRBD2. Germline CDR1 and CDR2: LNHNV and YYDKDF (reference sequence). The CDR3 spans 17 residues. Germline trimming cut 5 bases from V and 1 base from J; bases unmatched to any gene: 8. This CDR3 reads CATSGSPTSGGQETQYF. The DNA for the CDR3 is TGTGCCACCAGCGGAAGTCCGACTAGCGGGGGCCAAGAGACCCAGTACTTC.

This chain joins TRBV19 and TRBJ1-2, with D possibly TRBD1 on 6 matching bases. Germline V gene lookup returns CDR1 LNHDA and CDR2 SQIVND (reference sequence). The length of the CDR3 is 14 residues. The V end was cut by 7 bases, the J end by 4 bases, with 16 bases between. In DNA form, the CDR3 reads TGTGCCAGTAAGGTCACCGGACAGCTCTATGGCTACACCTTC. This translates into CASKVTGQLYGYTF. The whole variable domain, filled in from reference TRBV19 and TRBJ1-2, reads DGGITQSPKYLFRKEGQNVTLSCEQNLNHDAMYWYRQDPGQGLRLIYYSQIVNDFQKGDIAEGYSVSREKKESFPLTVTSAQKNPTAFYLCASKVTGQLYGYTFGSGTRLTVV.

The chain carries TRBV2 and TRBJ1-1; D possibly corresponds to TRBD1 (5 bases). The CDR3 contains 13 residues. Germline V gives CDR1 SNHLY, CDR2 FYNNEI. Between the trimmed V and J ends, which lost 6 bases and 2 bases, there was a span of 10 bases. In DNA form, the CDR3 reads TGTGCCAGCAGGGGGGACGGAAACACTGAAGCTTTCTTT. Protein: CASRGDGNTEAFF. Together with reference TRBV2 and TRBJ1-1, the CDR3 gives the full variable domain: EPEVTQTPSHQVTQMGQEVILRCVPISNHLYFYWYRQILGQKVEFLVSFYNNEISEKSEIFDDQFSVERPDGSNFTLKIRSTKLEDSAMYFCASRGDGNTEAFFGQGTRLTVV.

The genes are TRBV19 and TRBJ1-6; 7 positions agree with TRBD1. Trimming removed 7 bases from V and 11 bases from J; junction bases left unmatched: 14. The CDR3 has 15 amino acids. The germline CDR1 and CDR2 sequences are LNHDA and SQIVND (reference sequence). In nucleotides, the CDR3 is TGTGCCAGTACGCCGGCAGGGGGTGGGAGGGCACCCCTCCACTTT. Its protein is CASTPAGGGRAPLHF.

This clone occurred a few times. V and J are TRBV6-5 and TRBJ2-7; D unclear. Germline-derived CDR1 and CDR2 are MNHEY and SVGAGI. V was trimmed by 8 bases and J by 3 bases, leaving 11 bases between them. The CDR3 is 12 residues long. CDR3 sequence reads: CASRSPYYEQYF. The CDR3 nucleotides are TGTGCCAGCCGATCCCCGTACTACGAGCAGTACTTC.

This rearrangement joins TRBV27 to TRBJ2-2; TRBD2 agrees at 11 bases. The CDR3 totals 17 residues. V shed 4 bases and J 2 bases; nucleotides not matched to a gene: 6. Germline loops: CDR1 MNHEY, CDR2 SMNVEV (reference sequence). The CDR3: CASSSRRLAGNTGELFF. DNA for the CDR3: TGTGCCAGCAGTTCGCGGCGACTAGCGGGAAACACCGGGGAGCTGTTTTTT.

This clone is a singleton in its sample. The V gene is TRBV30, the J gene TRBJ2-6; D is uncertain. V dropped 4 bases and J dropped 1 base, with 2 bases sitting between them. This CDR3 has 12 residues. Germline loops: CDR1 GTSNPN, CDR2 SVGIG (reference sequence). CDR3 nucleotides: TGTGCCTGGACATCTGGGGCCAACGTCCTGACTTTC. Translation gives CAWTSGANVLTF.

The chain links TRBV14 to TRBJ2-5; no reliable D call. Germline V gives CDR1 SGHDN, CDR2 FVKESK. V was shortened by 2 bases and J by 0 bases, with 4 bases between the two germline ends. The CDR3 runs 13 residues. The DNA for the CDR3 is TGTGCCAGCAGCCAAAGGGACCAAGAGACCCAGTACTTC. Amino acids: CASSQRDQETQYF.

This chain connects TRBV4-2 to TRBJ2-5; TRBD1 is a possible D gene (6 bases). The CDR3 has 15 amino acids. Trimming pared 0 bases from V and 5 bases from J, leaving 13 bases between. Germline V gene data show CDR1 as LGHNA and CDR2 as YNFKEQ. The CDR3 nucleotides are TGTGCCAGCAGCCAAGAGAGGGGCAGGGGCGAGACCCAGTACTTC. Translating gives CASSQERGRGETQYF.

This clone came up a few times. The chain is built from TRBV7-9 and TRBJ2-3; 9 bases are shared with TRBD1. CDR3 length: 15 amino acids. Losses at the gene ends were 4 bases for V and 0 bases for J; bases not matched to a gene: 2. Germline V CDR1 and CDR2: SEHNR, FQNEAQ (reference sequence). CDR3: CASSSTGGSTDTQYF. CDR3 nucleotides: TGTGCCAGCAGCTCCACAGGGGGCAGCACAGATACGCAGTATTTT.

V gene TRBV14 combines with J gene TRBJ1-1, with D tentatively TRBD1 (5 bases). CDR3 length: 15 residues. CDR1 SGHDN and CDR2 FVKESK come from the germline V gene. The V end lost 3 bases, the J end lost 4 bases, and 15 bases lay between the germline ends. In DNA, the CDR3 is TGTGCCAGCAGCCACGTTTCGGGGGATATCACTGAAGCTTTCTTT. This translates into CASSHVSGDITEAFF.

V gene TRBV5-1 combines with J gene TRBJ1-1; the D gene is possibly TRBD1 (5 bases). This CDR3 region has 15 residues. Trimming took 4 bases from V and 5 from J, leaving 18 bases between them. From germline, CDR1 is SGHRS and CDR2 YFSETQ. The CDR3: CASSPRVARETEAFF. As DNA, the CDR3 is TGCGCCAGCAGCCCAAGGGTGGCCAGGGAGACTGAAGCTTTCTTT. The variable domain in full, completed from reference TRBV5-1 and TRBJ1-1, reads KAGVTQTPRYLIKTRGQQVTLSCSPISGHRSVSWYQQTPGQGLQFLFEYFSETQRNKGNFPGRFSGRQFSNSRSEMNVSTLELGDSALYLCASSPRVARETEAFFGQGTRLTVV.

The chain employs TRBV12-5 and TRBJ1-3, with 7 bases aligning to TRBD1. Germline CDR1 reads LGHNT; CDR2 reads FRNRAP. The CDR3 has 17 residues. The trim removed 0 bases at V and 1 base at J, leaving 6 bases unmatched. The CDR3 sequence: CASGLVGRGRSGNTIYF. The CDR3 DNA follows: TGTGCTAGTGGTTTGGTAGGGAGGGGGCGATCTGGAAACACCATATATTTT.

The chain joins TRBV19 to TRBJ2-7; maybe TRBD2 (6 bases). The CDR3 covers 13 residues. The ends were cut back, 4 bases at V and 1 base at J, with 8 bases in the middle. Germline CDR1 LNHDA, CDR2 SQIVND (reference sequence). In DNA, the CDR3 is TGTGCCAGTAGTAAGGGACTTTCCTACGAGCAGTACTTC. Its protein product is CASSKGLSYEQYF. The whole variable domain, filled in from reference TRBV19 and TRBJ2-7, reads DGGITQSPKYLFRKEGQNVTLSCEQNLNHDAMYWYRQDPGQGLRLIYYSQIVNDFQKGDIAEGYSVSREKKESFPLTVTSAQKNPTAFYLCASSKGLSYEQYFGPGTRLTVT.

V is TRBV6-6 and J is TRBJ1-1, with D unresolved. The CDR3 is made up of 15 amino acids. V was pared by 5 bases and J by 0 bases, with 13 bases between. Germline V gives CDR1 MNHNY, CDR2 SVGAGI (reference sequence). The CDR3 nucleotides read TGTGCCAGCAGTACCGGACTGACCATGAACACTGAAGCTTTCTTT. Its protein is CASSTGLTMNTEAFF.

The chain links TRBV7-8 to TRBJ1-6; no definite D call. The CDR3 consists of 16 residues. The V end lost 6 bases, the J end lost 3 bases, and 15 bases lay between the germline ends. Germline V gene data show CDR1 as SGHVS and CDR2 as FQNEAQ. CDR3 protein: CASSPGPEGYNSPLHF. The CDR3 DNA is TGTGCCAGCAGTCCCGGGCCGGAGGGCTATAATTCACCCCTCCACTTT.

V gene TRBV20-1 combines with J gene TRBJ2-7, with D maybe TRBD1 (6 bases). This CDR3 has 11 residues. Germline values: CDR1 DFQATT, CDR2 SNEGSKA (reference sequence). Trimming removed 6 bases at V and 3 bases at J, with 9 bases between. The CDR3 DNA is TGCAGTGCGAGACAGGTCTACGAGCAGTACTTC. Protein sequence: CSARQVYEQYF.